These 14 T cell receptor beta chains came from one sample sequenced in a study of blood T cell repertoires in COVID-19 (dated by TCRdb to the early 2020s). Receptor libraries were prepared by the immunoSEQ multiplex PCR assay. The table comes from immuneACCESS by way of TCRdb, which keeps in-frame sequences with V and J called. Part of the clones is missing from these tables; in studies checked, under half for an unresolved V gene and the rest for unknown reasons. The sample table contains about 47,000 clones; only one count was recorded for roughly 80% of them. The ten largest clones add up to 2.5% of the sample. Sequencing was performed on peripheral blood. Source of these receptors: a man aged 50 or older with acute or convalescent COVID-19.

The chain is built from TRBV7-9 and TRBJ2-5; 12 bases align to TRBD1. Germline CDR1 is SEHNR and CDR2 is FQNEAQ (reference sequence). The CDR3 is made up of 18 amino acids. J lost 5 bases, V lost 3 bases, and 13 bases had no gene match. The CDR3 sequence is CASSFDAERDRGLETQYF. Written as DNA, the CDR3 is TGTGCCAGCAGCTTCGATGCTGAGCGGGACAGGGGGCTTGAGACCCAGTACTTC.

This clone appeared once. V usage is TRBV19 and J usage is TRBJ2-1; 11 bases map to TRBD1. Germline CDR1 is LNHDA and CDR2 is SQIVND (reference sequence). Trimming removed 6 bases from V and 7 bases from J; junction bases left unmatched: 17. The CDR3 runs 18 residues. This CDR3 reads CASSILGGTGGPGNEQFF. CDR3 bases: TGTGCCAGTAGCATATTGGGGGGGACAGGGGGACCGGGAAATGAGCAGTTCTTC.

V is TRBV5-4 and J is TRBJ1-2; 8 bases are shared with TRBD1. The CDR3 runs 13 residues. The J segment lost 7 bases and the V segment lost 3 bases, leaving 5 bases of the junction unmatched. CDR1 is SGHNT and CDR2 is YYREEE in the germline V gene (reference sequence). The CDR3 DNA reads as TGTGCCAGCAGCTACGGACAGGGAGGTGGCTACACCTTC. Translation gives CASSYGQGGGYTF.

This sequence joins TRBV5-5 and TRBJ1-1; D remains ambiguous. The CDR3 runs to 16 residues. The ends were cut back, 3 bases at V and 1 base at J, with 16 bases in the middle. Germline-derived CDR1 and CDR2 are SGHKS and YYEKEE (reference sequence). The CDR3 loop is CASSSEPLPRNTEAFF. The DNA of the CDR3 is TGTGCCAGCAGCTCCGAGCCTCTTCCGCGGAACACTGAAGCTTTCTTT.

The V and J genes are TRBV2 and TRBJ2-3, with TRBD2 identical over 12 bases. Trimming at V came to 4 bases and at J to 0 bases, leaving 5 bases not matched to a gene. The germline V gene has CDR1 SNHLY and CDR2 FYNNEI. The CDR3 consists of 17 residues. The CDR3 DNA reads as TGTGCCAGCAGTGGTGCTAGCGGGGGGGGAAGCACAGATACGCAGTATTTT. Its protein product is CASSGASGGGSTDTQYF.

This rearrangement joins TRBV6-4 to TRBJ1-2, with 8 bases matching TRBD1. Germline V gene data show CDR1 as MRHNA and CDR2 as SNTAGT. The CDR3 loop spans 13 amino acids. After removal of 0 bases from V and 10 bases from J, the junction contained 4 bases not matched to a gene. The CDR3 reads CASSDSRTGSYTF. In nucleotides, the CDR3 is TGTGCCAGCAGTGACTCAAGGACAGGGTCCTACACCTTC.

The chain joins TRBV30 to TRBJ1-4; 8 bases are shared with TRBD1. There are 13 residues in the CDR3. V lost 4 bases to trimming and J lost 7 bases; unmatched junction nucleotides: 5. Per germline, CDR1 GTSNPN and CDR2 SVGIG (reference sequence). The CDR3 reads CAWMDRAIEKLFF. DNA for the CDR3: TGTGCCTGGATGGACAGGGCTATTGAAAAACTGTTTTTT.

The chain joins TRBV11-3 to TRBJ2-6; 7 positions match TRBD1. The CDR3 is 19 residues long. Trimming cost V 1 base and J 0 bases; bases outside gene matches: 9. Germline CDR1 and CDR2: SGHNT and YENEEA. CDR3 sequence: CASSLGSGTVNSGANVLTF. For the CDR3, the DNA is TGTGCCAGCAGCTTAGGCTCCGGGACAGTCAACTCTGGGGCCAACGTCCTGACTTTC.

This chain links TRBV10-2 with TRBJ2-7; TRBD2 agrees at 7 bases. Germline CDR1 reads WSHSY; CDR2 reads SAAADI. The length of the CDR3 is 15 residues. After removal of 7 bases from V and 1 base from J, the junction contained 10 bases not matched to a gene. The CDR3 here is CASNPSGSGSYEQYF. The CDR3, as DNA: TGCGCCAGCAATCCTAGCGGTTCGGGGTCCTACGAGCAGTACTTC.

This sequence joins TRBV12-3 or TRBV12-4 and TRBJ1-1, with D tentatively TRBD1 (5 bases). The CDR3 has 11 residues. Trimming took off 5 bases at V and 9 bases at J, with 10 bases between the two ends. CDR3 sequence (DNA): TGTGCCAGCAGTAGACAGTCAAAAGCTTTCTTT. It codes for CASSRQSKAFF.

The rearrangement joins TRBV5-1 to TRBJ1-1, with TRBD1 matching over 7 bases. Unmatched junction bases numbered 15, after V lost 4 bases and J lost 6 bases. The CDR3 has 16 amino acids. CDR1 SGHRS and CDR2 YFSETQ come from the germline V gene. The CDR3 spells CASSETGTARTAEAFF. CDR3 DNA sequence: TGCGCCAGCAGCGAAACCGGGACAGCACGAACGGCTGAAGCTTTCTTT. Filled out from reference TRBV5-1 and TRBJ1-1, the complete variable domain reads KAGVTQTPRYLIKTRGQQVTLSCSPISGHRSVSWYQQTPGQGLQFLFEYFSETQRNKGNFPGRFSGRQFSNSRSEMNVSTLELGDSALYLCASSETGTARTAEAFFGQGTRLTVV.

This chain connects TRBV6-1 to TRBJ2-7; D possibly corresponds to TRBD1 (5 bases). V was trimmed by 2 bases and J by 2 bases, leaving 7 bases between them. This CDR3 has 13 residues. The germline V gene encodes CDR1 MNHNS and CDR2 SASEGT. The CDR3 reads CASSESRAYEQYF. The CDR3 DNA reads as TGTGCCAGCAGTGAAAGCAGGGCCTACGAGCAGTACTTC.

The gene calls are TRBV12-5 and TRBJ2-2; TRBD2 agrees at 16 bases. The germline V gene encodes CDR1 LGHNT and CDR2 FRNRAP. J was trimmed by 3 bases and V by 5 bases; bases with no gene match: 9. The CDR3 is 19 residues long. Here the CDR3 reads CASGDPGLAGGPYTGELFF. The DNA of the CDR3 is TGTGCTAGTGGTGATCCGGGACTAGCGGGAGGGCCGTACACCGGGGAGCTGTTTTTT.

In its sample, this clone was seen a few times. This chain uses TRBV14 with TRBJ1-1; D gene uncertain. Germline V gene data show CDR1 as SGHDN and CDR2 as FVKESK. V lost 5 bases and J lost 10, with 8 bases in between. The CDR3 spans 10 residues. The CDR3 coding sequence is TGTGCCAGCAGCGAACTTGCAGCTTTCTTT. This gives the protein CASSELAAFF.